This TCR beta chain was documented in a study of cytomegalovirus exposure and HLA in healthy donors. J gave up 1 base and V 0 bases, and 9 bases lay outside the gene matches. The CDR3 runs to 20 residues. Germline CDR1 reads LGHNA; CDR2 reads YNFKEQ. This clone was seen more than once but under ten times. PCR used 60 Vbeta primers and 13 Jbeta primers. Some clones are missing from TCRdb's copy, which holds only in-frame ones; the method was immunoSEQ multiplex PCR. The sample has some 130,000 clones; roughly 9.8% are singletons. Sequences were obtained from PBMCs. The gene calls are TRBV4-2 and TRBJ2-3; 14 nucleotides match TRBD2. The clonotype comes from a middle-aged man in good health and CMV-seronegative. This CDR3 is CASSQEAGTSGGGGTDTQYF. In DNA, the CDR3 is TGTGCCAGCAGCCAAGAGGCCGGGACTAGCGGGGGCGGGGGCACAGATACGCAGTATTTT.